Below are 4 T cell receptor beta chains sequenced from a single sample in a study of molecular identifiers for immune sequencing clone quantification. MiXCR was run by TCRdb on the PCR reads, yielding one entry per CDR3 protein. This sample has more than 250,000 distinct CDR3 sequences, with about a fifth found just once. The sequenced material came from naive CD8+ T cells from blood, with Jurkat cell RNA spiked in. The subset denotes: FACS-sorted CD8+CD4-CCR7+CD45RA+ naive T cells. These receptors all stem from a human donor in good health. Some libraries in this study had Jurkat cell RNA spiked in.

This clonotype appeared many times. This rearrangement joins TRBV29-1 to TRBJ2-5; maybe TRBD1 (6 bases). V was shortened by 4 bases and J by 5 bases, with 17 bases between the two germline ends. Germline-derived CDR1 and CDR2 are SQVTM and ANQGSEA. The CDR3 has 14 residues. This CDR3 is CSVARAGVGETQYF. CDR3 nucleotide sequence: TGCAGCGTTGCGCGGGCAGGGGTTGGGGAGACCCAGTACTTC.

Concerning this clonotype: This may come from a read error, since a much larger clone is one base off. The chain couples TRBV20-1 to TRBJ1-2, with 8 positions matching TRBD1. There are 12 residues in the CDR3. The germline V gene has CDR1 DFQATT and CDR2 SNEGSKA (reference sequence). The CDR3 loop reads CSAGTGGVDWAF. DNA of the CDR3: TGCAGTGCTGGTACAGGGGGGGTTGACTGGGCCTTC.

This clonotype came up many times. The V gene is TRBV30, the J gene TRBJ1-1, with 10 positions matching TRBD1. CDR1 and CDR2 (germline): GTSNPN, SVGIG (reference sequence). The length of the CDR3 is 14 residues. J lost 5 bases, V lost 0 bases, and 3 bases had no gene match. CDR3: CAWSVGTGVTEAFF. In DNA, the CDR3 is TGTGCCTGGAGTGTGGGGACAGGGGTTACTGAAGCTTTCTTT.

This clonotype was observed at least ten times. The J gene is TRBJ2-6, the V gene TRBV5-6; 7 bases align to TRBD1. Trimming at V came to 4 bases and at J to 0 bases, leaving 4 bases not matched to a gene. The CDR3 has 16 amino acids. Germline V gene sequence: CDR1 SGHDT, CDR2 YYEEEE. CDR3 sequence reads: CASSRTGFSGANVLTF. The CDR3 DNA is TGTGCCAGCAGCAGGACAGGCTTCTCTGGGGCCAACGTCCTGACTTTC. Based on the CDR3 plus reference TRBV5-6 and TRBJ2-6, the full variable domain is DAGVTQSPTHLIKTRGQQVTLRCSPKSGHDTVSWYQQALGQGPQFIFQYYEEEERQRGNFPDRFSGHQFPNYSSELNVNALLLGDSALYLCASSRTGFSGANVLTFGAGSRLTVL.